This T cell receptor (beta chain) originates from a study of T cell repertoires in cytomegalovirus infection. Whole-study context: Public signatures in TCR beta pointed to CMV infection and matching HLA type. General study results and limits: HLA-C-restricted CMV-specific TCR beta clonotypes prevailed in the ex vivo response. Summed frequency of public TCR beta families distinguished CMV carriers with the relevant HLA.

MiXCR, run by TCRdb on the reads, gives a single entry per CDR3 protein. Of around 130,000 distinct CDR3 sequences listed, roughly 8.2% are singletons. At least ten counts were recorded for this clonotype. Its specificity is not known. From germline, CDR1 is MDHEN and CDR2 SYDVKM. Trimming removed 4 bases from V and 1 base from J; junction bases left unmatched: 8. This CDR3 spans 16 amino acids. Sample: PBMCs. The receptor was derived from a human donor in good health (CMV status not recorded). Some clones in this sample may be carry-over from other donors' samples. This chain joins TRBV28 and TRBJ2-3; 7 bases align to TRBD2. This CDR3 is CASSSLSGEGTDTQYF. CDR3 DNA: TGTGCCAGCAGTTCCTTGAGCGGGGAGGGCACAGATACGCAGTATTTT.